These 9 T cell receptor beta chains came from one sample sequenced in a study of regulatory T cells in long-lasting Graves disease. Sample time point: newly diagnosed GD, antithyroid drugs for less than 3 months. The authors made the TCR library using RNA they extracted from PBMCs. In building TCR beta libraries, iRepertoire HTBI primers were used together with Arm-PCR of CDR3 regions. Using its own MiXCR run on the multiplex PCR reads, TCRdb lists one record per CDR3 protein. The sample lists fewer than 550,000 distinct CDR3 sequences, approximately 16% occurring once. The data were also submitted as part of a second study, on T cells in Graves' hyperthyroidism and ophthalmopathy.

The source material was peripheral blood mononuclear cells (PBMCs), sampled at new diagnosis, from a patient treated with antithyroid drugs. The receptors here all came from a woman between 18 and 30 years old with Graves disease.

This clonotype has ten or more counts. The chain is built from TRBV20-1 and TRBJ1-5; D unclear. V lost 0 bases to trimming and J lost 2 bases, with 8 bases between them. Germline values: CDR1 DFQATT, CDR2 SNEGSKA (reference sequence). The CDR3 contains 14 residues. The DNA for the CDR3 is TGCAGTGCTAGAGATCTTAAGGGCAATCAGCCCCAGCATTTT. The encoded protein is CSARDLKGNQPQHF.

The V call is TRBV2, the J call TRBJ2-2, with 8 bases aligning to TRBD1. CDR1 and CDR2 (germline): SNHLY, FYNNEI. The CDR3 totals 16 residues. The junction had 7 bases not matched to a gene; V was cut back by 7 bases and J by 0 bases. CDR3 nucleotide sequence: TGTGCCAGCAATGGACAGGGCCTTTCGAACACCGGGGAGCTGTTTTTT. It translates to CASNGQGLSNTGELFF. Using reference TRBV2 and TRBJ2-2 for the parts outside the CDR3, the full variable domain is EPEVTQTPSHQVTQMGQEVILRCVPISNHLYFYWYRQILGQKVEFLVSFYNNEISEKSEIFDDQFSVERPDGSNFTLKIRSTKLEDSAMYFCASNGQGLSNTGELFFGEGSRLTVL.

This clonotype has a count of ten or more. This rearrangement joins TRBV28 to TRBJ2-3, with D perhaps matching TRBD1 or TRBD2 (5 bases each). The CDR3 has 14 residues. Germline CDR1 MDHEN, CDR2 SYDVKM. Trimming took off 6 bases at V and 5 bases at J, with 15 bases between the two ends. The CDR3 loop is CASSRRDSGDTQYF. CDR3 bases: TGTGCCAGCAGCCGGCGAGACAGCGGAGATACGCAGTATTTT.

Points on this clonotype: Because the CDR3 is missing its conserved closing phenylalanine or tryptophan, this is likely a read error. No DNA is shown, since the ends of the CDR3 on it are uncertain; the CDR3 is the one TCRdb lists. The chain employs TRBV2 and TRBJ2-7. The CDR3 region is 8 residues in length, termini included. Germline CDR1 reads SNHLY; CDR2 reads FYNNEI. The CDR3 sequence: CASSAYLQ.

This clonotype was seen a few times. This chain uses TRBV11-2 with TRBJ2-3; 16 positions agree with TRBD2. V was clipped by 8 bases and J by 6 bases; unmatched bases: 11. Germline CDR1 SGHAT, CDR2 FQNNGV. This CDR3 is 17 amino acids long. The chain's CDR3 is CASGRGTSGRARDTQYF. The CDR3 nucleotides are TGTGCCAGCGGCCGCGGGACTAGCGGGAGGGCCAGGGATACGCAGTATTTT.

This chain connects TRBV7-2 to TRBJ2-3; 10 bases align to TRBD2. This CDR3 has 15 residues. The V gene's germline CDR1 is SGHTA and CDR2 FQGNSA. V was pared by 1 base and J by 6 bases, with 4 bases of the junction left unmatched. This CDR3 is CASSLVLAGDDTQYF. In DNA, the CDR3 is TGTGCCAGCAGCTTAGTCCTAGCGGGAGATGATACGCAGTATTTT.

CDR3 sequence (DNA): TGTGCCAGCAGCCCGGCCGGGACTAGCGGTAGCACAGATACGCAGTATTTT. This translates into CASSPAGTSGSTDTQYF. The J gene is TRBJ2-3, the V gene TRBV27, with 11 bases identical to TRBD2. Germline V gene lookup returns CDR1 MNHEY and CDR2 SMNVEV (reference sequence). The CDR3 spans 17 residues. J was trimmed by 0 bases and V by 6 bases; bases with no gene match: 8.

The sample holds a few counts of this clonotype. The chain employs TRBV7-2 and TRBJ2-7; TRBD1 agrees at 10 bases. V shed 5 bases and J 6 bases; nucleotides not matched to a gene: 1. CDR1 is SGHTA and CDR2 is FQGNSA in the germline V gene. The CDR3 covers 12 residues. The CDR3 DNA reads as TGTGCCAGCAGCCGGACAGGGGGCGAGCAGTACTTC. This translates into CASSRTGGEQYF.

In its sample, this clonotype was seen many times. This rearrangement joins TRBV6-1 to TRBJ2-1; the D gene could be TRBD1 or TRBD2 (5 bases each). Germline CDR1 and CDR2: MNHNS and SASEGT. V lost 4 bases to trimming and J lost 0 bases, with 10 bases between them. This CDR3 is built from 15 residues. The chain's CDR3 is CASSVEGSSYNEQFF. In DNA form, the CDR3 reads TGTGCCAGCAGTGTAGAGGGGAGCTCCTACAATGAGCAGTTCTTC.